Following are 20 T cell receptor beta chains from one sample sequenced in a study of T cells in localized non-small cell lung cancer. Clones were read by immunoSEQ multiplex PCR, and TCRdb kept only the in-frame ones, dropping some. The sample consists of more than 20,000 clones, 85% of them appearing once. The material was PBMCs, obtained before any cancer treatment. These receptors were obtained from a woman aged 40 to 75 with stage II squamous cell lung carcinoma.

The chain is built from TRBV28 and TRBJ1-3, with 7 bases aligning to TRBD1. This CDR3 spans 14 amino acids. Trimming at V came to 6 bases and at J to 1 base, leaving 3 bases not matched to a gene. The germline CDR1 and CDR2 sequences are MDHEN and SYDVKM. CDR3 nucleotides: TGTGCCAGCAGCGCAGGGGGTTCTGGAAACACCATATATTTT. Translated, it gives CASSAGGSGNTIYF.

The chain is built from TRBV4-1 and TRBJ2-3, with D perhaps assigned TRBD1 or TRBD2 (5 bases each). Germline lookup yields CDR1 MGHRA and CDR2 YSYEKL. V was pared by 0 bases and J by 5 bases, with 24 bases between. CDR3 length equals 19 residues. CDR3 amino acids: CASSQDAFSGRISGDTQYF. DNA of the CDR3: TGCGCCAGCAGCCAAGATGCTTTCTCGGGGCGGATCTCGGGAGATACGCAGTATTTT.

V usage is TRBV6-5 and J usage is TRBJ2-1; no clear D gene. From germline, CDR1 is MNHEY and CDR2 SVGAGI. Trimming cost V 5 bases and J 0 bases, with 11 bases left between them. The CDR3 extends over 15 amino acids. The CDR3: CASSALGASYNEQFF. CDR3 bases: TGTGCCAGCAGTGCTCTAGGAGCCTCCTACAATGAGCAGTTCTTC.

The chain recombines TRBV19 with TRBJ1-1; D is unclear. The CDR3 loop spans 16 amino acids. CDR1 LNHDA and CDR2 SQIVND come from the germline V gene (reference sequence). V lost 4 bases to trimming and J lost 0 bases, with 15 bases between them. The CDR3 region has the DNA TGTGCCAGTAGTAAGGGATCGGGCTTATTGAACACTGAAGCTTTCTTT. Amino acids: CASSKGSGLLNTEAFF.

V usage is TRBV5-5 and J usage is TRBJ1-1; 8 bases match TRBD1. Trimming cost V 0 bases and J 11 bases; bases outside gene matches: 12. The length of the CDR3 is 15 residues. Germline-derived CDR1 and CDR2 are SGHKS and YYEKEE (reference sequence). CDR3 bases: TGTGCCAGCAGCTTGGATCCCGGGCAGGGGGCGATGGCTTTCTTT. It yields the protein CASSLDPGQGAMAFF. Filled out from reference TRBV5-5 and TRBJ1-1, the complete variable domain reads DAGVTQSPTHLIKTRGQQVTLRCSPISGHKSVSWYQQVLGQGPQFIFQYYEKEERGRGNFPDRFSARQFPNYSSELNVNALLLGDSALYLCASSLDPGQGAMAFFGQGTRLTVV.

The rearrangement links TRBV2 to TRBJ2-1; tentative D call: TRBD2 (5 bases). V gave up 6 bases and J gave up 6 bases, with 12 bases separating them. CDR3 length: 13 amino acids. Germline V lookup: CDR1 SNHLY, CDR2 FYNNEI. In DNA, the CDR3 is TGTGCCAGCAGCCGGGGTCCCTCCAATGAGCAGTTCTTC. It codes for CASSRGPSNEQFF.

In this sample, this clone turned up once. CDR3 amino acids: CASSPGGSAKNIQYF. CDR3 DNA: TGTGCCAGCAGCCCCGGAGGGTCAGCCAAAAACATTCAGTACTTC. The rearrangement uses TRBV28 and TRBJ2-4; perhaps TRBD2 as D (6 bases). The CDR3 has 15 amino acids. Germline V CDR1 and CDR2: MDHEN, SYDVKM. The V gene lost 6 bases and the J gene lost 0 bases, with 12 bases spanning the gap.

CDR3 sequence: CASSLDRVGYTF. CDR3 coding DNA: TGTGCCAGCAGTTTAGACAGGGTTGGCTACACCTTC. The chain recombines TRBV2 with TRBJ1-2; TRBD1 aligns across 7 bases. The junction had 4 bases not matched to a gene; V was cut back by 5 bases and J by 7 bases. The germline gives CDR1 SNHLY, CDR2 FYNNEI. The length of the CDR3 is 12 residues.

The V call is TRBV29-1, the J call TRBJ2-5, with TRBD1 matching 10 bases. Losses at the gene ends were 3 bases for V and 3 bases for J; bases not matched to a gene: 4. This CDR3 has 14 amino acids. The germline gives CDR1 SQVTM, CDR2 ANQGSEA. CDR3 region: CSVDGDRGKETQYF. CDR3 coding DNA: TGCAGCGTTGACGGGGACAGGGGTAAAGAGACCCAGTACTTC.

The chain carries TRBV2 and TRBJ2-5; D gene unclear. Trimming cost V 1 base and J 4 bases, with 13 bases left between them. From germline, CDR1 is SNHLY and CDR2 FYNNEI. This CDR3 has 15 residues. The CDR3 here is CASSEGTVGRETQYF. The CDR3 nucleotides are TGTGCCAGCAGTGAAGGGACGGTTGGGCGAGAGACCCAGTACTTC.

The genes are TRBV11-2 and TRBJ2-7; tentatively, D is TRBD2 (6 bases). Germline CDR1 and CDR2: SGHAT and FQNNGV. The CDR3 loop spans 15 amino acids. V gave up 0 bases and J gave up 2 bases, with 11 bases separating them. The CDR3 loop reads CASSLESGGAYEQYF. Written as DNA, the CDR3 is TGTGCCAGCAGCTTAGAGAGCGGAGGGGCCTACGAGCAGTACTTC. Filled out from reference TRBV11-2 and TRBJ2-7, the complete variable domain reads EAGVAQSPRYKIIEKRQSVAFWCNPISGHATLYWYQQILGQGPKLLIQFQNNGVVDDSQLPKDRFSAERLKGVDSTLKIQPAKLEDSAVYLCASSLESGGAYEQYFGPGTRLTVT.

This sequence joins TRBV5-4 and TRBJ1-1; TRBD1 aligns across 7 bases. The CDR3 length is 14 residues. Germline V gene data show CDR1 as SGHNT and CDR2 as YYREEE (reference sequence). J lost 5 bases, V lost 0 bases, and 4 bases had no gene match. The CDR3 nucleotides read TGTGCCAGCAGCTTGGAGACAGGGCGGACTGAAGCTTTCTTT. It encodes CASSLETGRTEAFF.

This sequence joins TRBV19 and TRBJ2-3; D remains ambiguous. This CDR3 has 15 residues. Trimming pared 0 bases from V and 1 base from J, leaving 8 bases between. Germline values: CDR1 LNHDA, CDR2 SQIVND (reference sequence). The chain's CDR3 is CASSIEGQRTDTQYF. CDR3 bases: TGTGCCAGTAGTATAGAAGGTCAGCGCACAGATACGCAGTATTTT.

V gene TRBV19 combines with J gene TRBJ2-1, with D perhaps TRBD2 (5 bases). V was cut by 5 bases and J by 0 bases, with 11 bases left in between. Germline V gene lookup returns CDR1 LNHDA and CDR2 SQIVND (reference sequence). This CDR3 has 15 residues. CDR3 coding DNA: TGTGCCAGTAGTGGACTTGAGAGCTCCTACAATGAGCAGTTCTTC. It is translated as CASSGLESSYNEQFF.

The V gene is TRBV2, the J gene TRBJ2-5, with D maybe TRBD2 (5 bases). Deletions cut 5 bases from V and 5 bases from J, with 6 bases between. Per germline, CDR1 SNHLY and CDR2 FYNNEI. This CDR3 is 11 amino acids long. The CDR3 nucleotides read TGTGCCAGCAGTACTAGGGAGACCCAGTACTTC. Its translation: CASSTRETQYF.

CDR3 nucleotide sequence: TGTGCCAGCAGTTACTCGGAGGGGGCGGCGGATAGGGGGTACTTC. The encoded protein is CASSYSEGAADRGYF. The V gene is TRBV6-6, the J gene TRBJ2-4; tentative D call: TRBD1 (7 bases). The CDR3 runs to 15 residues. V was clipped by 0 bases and J by 15 bases, with 21 bases between them. CDR1 is MNHNY, CDR2 SVGAGI, per germline (reference sequence).

The chain is built from TRBV19 and TRBJ1-1; the D gene is possibly TRBD1 (6 bases). Germline CDR1 and CDR2: LNHDA and SQIVND (reference sequence). V was clipped by 5 bases and J by 0 bases, with 16 bases between them. CDR3 length equals 16 residues. The CDR3, as DNA: TGTGCCAGTAGTCCCCGACAGGCCGTCATGAACACTGAAGCTTTCTTT. The encoded protein is CASSPRQAVMNTEAFF.

Written as DNA, the CDR3 is TGTGCCAGCAATTTAGGCGGGACTACTAACGAGCAGTACTTC. Protein: CASNLGGTTNEQYF. The chain uses TRBV25-1 and TRBJ2-7; TRBD2 matches 7 bases. The J segment lost 5 bases and the V segment lost 7 bases, leaving 11 bases of the junction unmatched. This CDR3 is built from 14 residues. Germline lookup yields CDR1 MGHDK and CDR2 SYGVNS.

The rearrangement uses TRBV6-5 and TRBJ2-7; D ambiguous. V lost 7 bases and J lost 6, with 19 bases in between. The CDR3 length is 14 residues. Germline V gene data show CDR1 as MNHEY and CDR2 as SVGAGI. The CDR3 reads CASTNGALPGEQYF. The CDR3 coding sequence is TGTGCCAGCACCAATGGAGCCCTACCCGGCGAGCAGTACTTC.

The genes are TRBV5-5 and TRBJ2-3; 10 bases agree with TRBD1. Trimming at V came to 3 bases and at J to 6 bases, leaving 7 bases not matched to a gene. This CDR3 comprises 15 residues. Germline loops: CDR1 SGHKS, CDR2 YYEKEE (reference sequence). CDR3 in amino acids: CASSWGTGARDTQYF. In DNA form, the CDR3 reads TGTGCCAGCAGCTGGGGGACAGGGGCCCGGGATACGCAGTATTTT.